The next 7 T cell receptor beta chains were all read from a single sample in a study of tumor-infiltrating lymphocytes in primary liver carcinoma. From about 19-30 mg of unsorted bulk tissue, DNA and RNA were co-extracted together. Researchers generated TCR beta cDNA from approximately 500 ng of total RNA, relying on a constant-region primer. Three nested multiplex PCR rounds, a slightly modified ARM-PCR method, built the TCR beta libraries. A C-beta reverse primer and TRBV1-TRBV30 forward primers served in each of the first two PCR rounds, at around 10 cycles apiece. TCRdb ran MiXCR on the multiplex PCR reads and lists one entry per CDR3 protein. The table records approximately 30,000 distinct CDR3 sequences, 76% of them present only once. The sample was liver tumor tissue from sampling region 5. Subset defined: tumor region T5, tumor centre. The receptors shown here come from a man between 35 and 55 years old with primary liver carcinoma and hepatitis B virus infection.

The chain employs TRBV6-5 and TRBJ2-3; D not certain. Germline CDR1 and CDR2: MNHEY and SVGAGI. The CDR3 extends over 16 amino acids. V was shortened by 6 bases and J by 0 bases, with 16 bases between the two germline ends. CDR3: CASRKTLLGSTDTQYF. The CDR3 DNA is TGTGCCAGCAGGAAAACCTTACTGGGGAGCACAGATACGCAGTATTTT.

With respect to this clonotype: An end of the junction differs from the germline gene, which may be a read error. CDR3 in DNA: TGTGCCAGTAGCCAAGGGTACAGACAGGGTTTTTGGACTGAAGCTTTCTTT. This sequence encodes CASSQGYRQGFWTEAFF. This rearrangement joins TRBV4-2 to TRBJ1-1, with TRBD1 matching 7 bases. The germline gives CDR1 LGHNA, CDR2 YNFKEQ. The CDR3 runs 17 residues.

This clonotype occurred many times. The chain uses TRBV6-1 and TRBJ2-4; the match to TRBD2 covers 12 bases. The CDR3 is made up of 18 amino acids. Per the germline V gene, CDR1 is MNHNS and CDR2 is SASEGT. V shed 4 bases, J shed 1 base, and the junction held 8 bases outside the gene matches. The CDR3 region is CASSVRLAGAGAKNIQYF. Written as DNA, the CDR3 is TGTGCCAGCAGTGTGAGACTAGCGGGAGCGGGGGCCAAAAACATTCAGTACTTC.

Of note for this clonotype: One end of the junction does not line up with germline, which may come from a read error. The gene calls are TRBV28 and TRBJ1-1, with a weak D call TRBD1 (6 bases). The germline V gene has CDR1 MDHEN and CDR2 SYDVKM. The CDR3 has 13 amino acids. This CDR3 is CATLNRADTVAFF. The CDR3 bases are TGTGCCACCCTGAACAGGGCAGACACTGTAGCTTTCTTT.

This chain uses TRBV5-1 with TRBJ1-2; 7 bases are a match to TRBD1. CDR1 is SGHRS, CDR2 YFSETQ, per germline. The CDR3 has 13 residues. For the CDR3, the DNA is TGCGTTAGCAAGGGGGCCCCTAACTATGGCTACACCTTC. Its protein is CVSKGAPNYGYTF.

Comments on this clonotype: At one end the junction does not follow the germline gene, possibly because of a read error. J is TRBJ2-5 and V is TRBV15; D is ambiguous. The CDR3 runs to 13 residues. The germline gives CDR1 LNHNV, CDR2 YYDKDF (reference sequence). CDR3 nucleotide sequence: TGTGCCTCCAGCAGGAGCCCCATAAGCACCCATTACTTC. It translates to CASSRSPISTHYF.

Points on this clonotype: A junction end diverges from the germline sequence, so it may reflect a read error. V and J are TRBV6-2 or TRBV6-3 and TRBJ1-2, with D hard to call. The germline V gene encodes CDR1 MNHEY and CDR2 SVGEGT. This CDR3 is 13 amino acids long. The CDR3 coding sequence is TGTACCAGCAGTCTAGGGTGGAACTATGGCCACACCTTC. It is translated as CTSSLGWNYGHTF.